This is a list of T cell receptor beta chains from one sample in a study of cytomegalovirus exposure and HLA in healthy donors. TCRdb's table, derived via immunoSEQ multiplex PCR, lists solely in-frame clones and lacks some. Here the sample spans approximately 190,000 clones, roughly 68% being singletons. Sequencing was performed on PBMCs. The receptors were sampled from a man in his forties in good health and CMV-seropositive. The CDR3 runs from the conserved cysteine through the conserved F or W. D genes are given only for firm matches. The size field is filled for only some rows; it gives once, few, many or a size class.

TRBJ2-7 | NA | TRBV9 | 13 | NA | TGTGCCAGCAGCGTAGTAACCCCTCTAGAGCAGTACTTC | CASSVVTPLEQYF
TRBJ2-2 | NA | TRBV5-1 | 14 | few | TGCGCCAGCAGCTTGTGGCAGAACACCGGGGAGCTGTTTTTT | CASSLWQNTGELFF
TRBJ2-3 | NA | TRBV7-9 | 13 | NA | TGTGCCAGCAGCCTAGAATGGCAAGATACGCAGTATTTT | CASSLEWQDTQYF
TRBJ1-1 | NA | TRBV6-5 | 13 | few | TGTGCCACCCACTCGAAGGGGCACACTGAAGCTTTCTTT | CATHSKGHTEAFF
TRBJ2-7 | TRBD2 | TRBV4-2 | 17 | NA | TGTGCCAGCAGCCGCTATCTGACTAGCGGGGCGGTGTACGAGCAGTACTTC | CASSRYLTSGAVYEQYF
TRBJ1-2 | NA | TRBV2 | 15 | few | TGTGCCAGCAGTGAGAGGAAAAAAGGGGTGGGTGGCTACACCTTC | CASSERKKGVGGYTF
TRBJ2-7 | NA | TRBV6-5 | 14 | NA | TGTGCCAGCAGTTACCGGGACAAAGCCTACGAGCAGTACTTC | CASSYRDKAYEQYF
TRBJ1-2 | TRBD1 | TRBV18 | 14 | NA | TGTGCCAGCTCACCATCGGGACAGAGCTATGGCTACACCTTC | CASSPSGQSYGYTF
TRBJ1-6 | NA | TRBV5-4 | 15 | NA | TGTGCCAGCAGCTCCTCCGGGGGACTGATTTCACCCCTCCACTTT | CASSSSGGLISPLHF
TRBJ1-1 | NA | TRBV5-5 | 15 | NA | TGTGCCAGCAGCTTAATCGTCAGGGCCAACACTGAAGCTTTCTTT | CASSLIVRANTEAFF
TRBJ2-7 | NA | TRBV6-1 | 13 | few | TGTGCCAGCAGTGGTTACAGCTCCTACGAGCAGTACTTC | CASSGYSSYEQYF
TRBJ1-6 | NA | TRBV9 | 18 | few | TGTGCCAGCAGCGTAGGCCCCCTGGACAGAGACTATAATTCACCCCTCCACTTT | CASSVGPLDRDYNSPLHF
TRBJ1-3 | NA | TRBV6-5 | 15 | few | TGTGCCAGCAGTGCGGGACTCCCAAAGGGAAACACCATATATTTT | CASSAGLPKGNTIYF
TRBJ2-7 | TRBD1 | TRBV7-9 | 12 | NA | TGTGCCAGCAGCTCGGGACAGCTCGAGCAGTACTTC | CASSSGQLEQYF
TRBJ1-3 | TRBD1 | TRBV6-6 | 16 | NA | TGTGCCAGCAGTCGGGACAGGTCAAGCTCTGGAAACACCATATATTTT | CASSRDRSSSGNTIYF
TRBJ1-2 | NA | TRBV19 | 12 | NA | TGTGCCAGTTCCCTCGCTAACTATGGCTACACCTTC | CASSLANYGYTF
TRBJ1-5 | NA | TRBV7-2 | 14 | once | TGTGCCAGCAGCTTAACCGGGACTAATCAGCCCCAGCATTTT | CASSLTGTNQPQHF
TRBJ2-7 | TRBD1 | TRBV7-9 | 14 | NA | TGTGCCAGCAGCCCGGTTACAGGGGCCTACGAGCAGTACTTC | CASSPVTGAYEQYF
TRBJ1-2 | TRBD1 | TRBV6-6 | 15 | NA | TGTGCCAGTGGACGTCGGACAGGGGGCAACTATGGCTACACCTTC | CASGRRTGGNYGYTF
TRBJ2-7 | TRBD2 | TRBV9 | 15 | NA | TGTGCCAGCAGCGTAGCGGTAGCGGGGATTAGTGAGCAGTACTTC | CASSVAVAGISEQYF
TRBJ2-7 | TRBD1 | TRBV7-8 | 13 | NA | TGTGCCAGCAGCATGGGACAGCCGGGCGAGCAGTACTTC | CASSMGQPGEQYF
TRBJ2-1 | NA | TRBV6-5 | 13 | few | TGTGCCAGCAGTTACCCCCCGGCAGGAGAGCAGTTCTTC | CASSYPPAGEQFF
TRBJ2-7 | TRBD1 | TRBV4-2 | 14 | many | TGTGCCAGCAGCCAGGGACAGGGTACCTACGAGCAGTACTTC | CASSQGQGTYEQYF
TRBJ1-2 | TRBD1 | TRBV29-1 | 14 | few | TGCAGCGTTGAAGTGAGGGACAGCAAGGATGGCTACACCTTC | CSVEVRDSKDGYTF
TRBJ1-3 | NA | TRBV28 | 14 | NA | TGTGCCAGCAGTTTCGTGAGCTCTGGAAACACCATATATTTT | CASSFVSSGNTIYF
TRBJ1-2 | NA | TRBV7-3 | 14 | NA | TGTGCCAGCAGCTTAAGGGCATCTAACTATGGCTACACCTTC | CASSLRASNYGYTF
TRBJ2-7 | NA | TRBV29-1 | 12 | NA | TGCAGCGTTGAAGGACAGTCATACGAGCAGTACTTC | CSVEGQSYEQYF
TRBJ2-7 | TRBD2 | TRBV27 | 15 | NA | TGTGCCAGCAAGGTAGCGGGGATAGGGGGGTACGAGCAGTACTTC | CASKVAGIGGYEQYF
TRBJ2-7 | TRBD1 | TRBV2 | 14 | NA | TGTGCCAGCAGCCTAAGGACAGGGGGCTTCGAGCAGTACTTC | CASSLRTGGFEQYF
TRBJ2-5 | TRBD2 | TRBV5-4 | 13 | NA | TGTGCCAGCAGCCCGGGACTAGAGGAGACCCAGTACTTC | CASSPGLEETQYF
TRBJ1-4 | NA | TRBV19 | 16 | NA | TGTGCCAGTAGTATAGTCGAGGGTACGGCTAATGAAAAACTGTTTTTT | CASSIVEGTANEKLFF
TRBJ1-2 | NA | TRBV4-1 | 15 | NA | TGCGCCAGCAGCCACTCAACGGGGGATGACTATGGCTACACCTTC | CASSHSTGDDYGYTF
TRBJ1-1 | TRBD1 | TRBV5-6 | 14 | NA | TGTGCCAGCAGCGTCGACAGGGGGAGAACTGAAGCTTTCTTT | CASSVDRGRTEAFF
TRBJ2-5 | NA | TRBV5-5 | 14 | few | TGTGCCAGCAGTTTGGACCTCGGTATGGAGACCCAGTACTTC | CASSLDLGMETQYF
TRBJ2-3 | TRBD1 | TRBV12-5 | 17 | NA | TGTGCTAGTGGTTTGGGGATCCCGGACAGGGGAGCGGATACGCAGTATTTT | CASGLGIPDRGADTQYF
TRBJ1-5 | NA | TRBV5-4 | 15 | once | TGTGCCAGCAGCTTGGGGCAGGGAAGCAATCAGCCCCAGCATTTT | CASSLGQGSNQPQHF
TRBJ2-5 | NA | TRBV6-5 | 15 | NA | TGTGCCAGCAGTTTGGCTAGGGGTATCCAAGAGACCCAGTACTTC | CASSLARGIQETQYF
TRBJ1-1 | NA | TRBV7-9 | 16 | few | TGTTCCAGCAGCTTCCAGGGGAGATCGGGGAACACTGAAGCTTTCTTT | CSSSFQGRSGNTEAFF
TRBJ1-1 | NA | TRBV5-1 | 13 | few | TGCGCCAGCAGCTCACAGGGGAACACTGAAGCTTTCTTT | CASSSQGNTEAFF
TRBJ1-1 | TRBD1 | TRBV27 | 14 | NA | TGTGCCAGCAGTCCAAGACAGGGAAGGACTGAAGCTTTCTTT | CASSPRQGRTEAFF
TRBJ1-6 | NA | TRBV5-8 | 16 | few | TGTGCCAGCAGCTGGGGTCTCAGGGGATTTAATTCACCCCTCCACTTT | CASSWGLRGFNSPLHF
TRBJ2-7 | NA | TRBV7-8 | 14 | NA | TGTGCCAGCAGCTTAGTTGGAGGGCTCCGCGAGCAGTACTTC | CASSLVGGLREQYF
TRBJ1-1 | TRBD1 | TRBV19 | 18 | many | TGTGCCAGTAGCCAAACGTACAGGGGGCGCGGTTTGAACGCTGAAGCTTTCTTT | CASSQTYRGRGLNAEAFF
TRBJ2-3 | NA | TRBV29-1 | 12 | NA | TGCAGCGCCCGAACCTCTAGGGAGGCGCAGTATTTT | CSARTSREAQYF
TRBJ2-7 | NA | TRBV5-1 | 14 | NA | TGCGCCAGCAGCCCCCAGACAGGAGCCTACGAGCAGTACTTC | CASSPQTGAYEQYF
TRBJ2-3 | NA | TRBV5-4 | 16 | few | TGTGCCAGCAGCTCGTCTGGCGCGGGGAGCACAGATACGCAGTATTTT | CASSSSGAGSTDTQYF
TRBJ2-7 | TRBD2 | TRBV2 | 15 | NA | TGTGCCAGCAGCCCGGCCCCTCTAGCGGGCTACGAGCAGTACTTC | CASSPAPLAGYEQYF
TRBJ1-3 | NA | TRBV19 | 15 | NA | TGTGCCAGTAGCGACAGAGTGGCCTCTGGAAACACCATATATTTT | CASSDRVASGNTIYF
TRBJ2-5 | TRBD1 | TRBV25-1 | 14 | NA | TGTGCCAGCTCCGGGACAGGGAGTCGAGAGACCCAGTACTTC | CASSGTGSRETQYF
TRBJ1-1 | TRBD1 | TRBV13 | 14 | few | TGTGCCAGCAGCTTAGTGGGACAGGGGGCGGAAGCTTTCTTT | CASSLVGQGAEAFF
TRBJ2-4 | NA | TRBV15 | 17 | NA | TGTGCCACCAGCAGAGGAGGGTCACCTCTAGCCAAAAACATTCAGTACTTC | CATSRGGSPLAKNIQYF
TRBJ2-5 | NA | TRBV5-1 | 15 | NA | TGCGCCAGCAGCCCCGGGACTCCCATTCAAGAGACCCAGTACTTC | CASSPGTPIQETQYF
TRBJ1-6 | NA | TRBV19 | 15 | NA | TGTGCCAGTAATTATCGGACAGCTGATAATTCACCCCTCCACTTT | CASNYRTADNSPLHF
TRBJ2-7 | NA | TRBV19 | 15 | NA | TGTGCCAGTAGTATTACCCCCAGCGGCTCCTACGAGCAGTACTTC | CASSITPSGSYEQYF
TRBJ2-7 | NA | TRBV5-1 | 18 | NA | TGCGCCAGCAGCTATCTTCCGCGGGACTCCTCTTCCCCCTACGAGCAGTACTTC | CASSYLPRDSSSPYEQYF